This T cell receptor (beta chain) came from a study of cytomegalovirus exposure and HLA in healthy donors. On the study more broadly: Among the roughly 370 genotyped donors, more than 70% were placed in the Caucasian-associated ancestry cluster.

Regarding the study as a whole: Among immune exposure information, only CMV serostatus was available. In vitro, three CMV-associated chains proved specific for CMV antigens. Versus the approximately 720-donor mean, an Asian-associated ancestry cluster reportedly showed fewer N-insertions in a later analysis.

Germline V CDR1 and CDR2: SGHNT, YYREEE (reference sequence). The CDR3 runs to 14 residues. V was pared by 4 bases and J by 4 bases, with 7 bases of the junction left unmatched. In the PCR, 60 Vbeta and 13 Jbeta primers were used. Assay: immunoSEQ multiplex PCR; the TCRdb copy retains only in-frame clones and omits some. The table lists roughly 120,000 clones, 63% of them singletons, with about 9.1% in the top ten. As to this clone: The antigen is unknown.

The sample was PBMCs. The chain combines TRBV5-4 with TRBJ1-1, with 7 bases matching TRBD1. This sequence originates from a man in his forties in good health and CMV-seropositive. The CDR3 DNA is TGTGCCAGCAGCCCAGGGGGTTTTGGCACTGAAGCTTTCTTT. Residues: CASSPGGFGTEAFF.